The 14 T cell receptor beta chains given below trace back to one sample, sequenced in a study of PD-1 blockade in classical Hodgkin lymphoma. Produced via immunoSEQ multiplex PCR; TCRdb's table is partial and in-frame only. The table lists more than 50,000 clones, roughly nine tenths of them singletons. Every one of the patients relapsed after autologous stem cell transplantation (brentuximab vedotin exposure was variable). Sequencing used peripheral blood mononuclear cells (PBMCs), obtained at baseline. Source of these receptors: a human donor with classical Hodgkin lymphoma.

CDR3 sequence reads: CASRVNRDTEAFF. Here the CDR3 DNA reads TGTGCCAGCAGAGTCAACAGGGACACTGAAGCTTTCTTT. This chain joins TRBV2 and TRBJ1-1; maybe TRBD1 (6 bases). V lost 6 bases and J lost 3, with 11 bases in between. The CDR3 consists of 13 residues. Germline values: CDR1 SNHLY, CDR2 FYNNEI.

J is TRBJ2-5 and V is TRBV7-9, with TRBD2 matching over 12 bases. This CDR3 is built from 16 residues. V lost 4 bases to trimming and J lost 1 base; unmatched junction nucleotides: 4. CDR1 and CDR2 from the germline V gene are SEHNR and FQNEAQ (reference sequence). The CDR3 loop is CASSYGLAGTQETQYF. CDR3 bases: TGTGCCAGCAGCTACGGACTAGCGGGAACCCAAGAGACCCAGTACTTC.

The chain recombines TRBV7-8 with TRBJ2-5, with TRBD1 identical over 10 bases. The ends lost 5 bases at V and 5 bases at J; junction bases unmatched: 8. CDR3 size: 15 residues. CDR1 is SGHVS and CDR2 is FQNEAQ in the germline V gene. CDR3 DNA sequence: TGTGCCAGCAGCCGGGACAGGGGTGTTATGGAGACCCAGTACTTC. This encodes CASSRDRGVMETQYF.

The CDR3 spells CASSLDRSPYEQYF. In DNA, the CDR3 is TGTGCCAGCAGCTTGGACAGATCCCCCTACGAGCAGTACTTC. The J gene is TRBJ2-7, the V gene TRBV11-1; tentative D call: TRBD1 (6 bases). This CDR3 spans 14 amino acids. The germline V gene encodes CDR1 SGHAT and CDR2 FQDESV (reference sequence). The V gene lost 3 bases and the J gene lost 2 bases, with 11 bases spanning the gap.

The chain uses TRBV28 and TRBJ2-7; 8 bases fit TRBD1. This CDR3 has 11 amino acids. Germline V gene data show CDR1 as MDHEN and CDR2 as SYDVKM. Trimming cost V 8 bases and J 3 bases; bases outside gene matches: 0. The CDR3 spells CASGTGYEQYF. The CDR3 DNA is TGTGCCAGCGGGACAGGCTACGAGCAGTACTTC.

This sequence joins TRBV7-6 and TRBJ2-7; no firm D call. CDR1 and CDR2 (germline): SGHVS, FNYEAQ. The V and J ends lost 2 bases and 0 bases respectively, with 8 bases between them. The CDR3 has 14 amino acids. This chain's CDR3 is CASSLQELSYEQYF. For the CDR3, the DNA is TGTGCCAGCAGCTTACAGGAACTCTCCTACGAGCAGTACTTC. The variable domain in full, completed from reference TRBV7-6 and TRBJ2-7, reads GAGVSQSPRYKVTKRGQDVALRCDPISGHVSLYWYRQALGQGPEFLTYFNYEAQQDKSGLPNDRFSAERPEGSISTLTIQRTEQRDSAMYRCASSLQELSYEQYFGPGTRLTVT.

The chain uses TRBV5-6 and TRBJ2-7, with D unclear. Trimming shortened V by 1 base and J by 2 bases, and 16 bases separated the two germline ends. Germline V lookup: CDR1 SGHDT, CDR2 YYEEEE. This CDR3 has 16 amino acids. CDR3 loop: CASSLYWPSEAYEQYF. CDR3 nucleotides: TGTGCCAGCAGCTTGTATTGGCCCAGCGAGGCCTACGAGCAGTACTTC.

The chain joins TRBV27 to TRBJ2-7; 9 nucleotides line up with TRBD2. Germline CDR1 reads MNHEY; CDR2 reads SMNVEV (reference sequence). This CDR3 contains 16 residues. After removal of 3 bases from V and 2 bases from J, the junction contained 8 bases not matched to a gene. The CDR3: CASSFSLRLAAYEQYF. CDR3 nucleotides: TGTGCCAGCAGTTTCTCTCTGAGACTAGCGGCCTACGAGCAGTACTTC.

V gene TRBV7-8 combines with J gene TRBJ1-1; the D is unclear. Trimming took off 2 bases at V and 1 base at J, with 11 bases between the two ends. Germline V gene lookup returns CDR1 SGHVS and CDR2 FQNEAQ. The CDR3 consists of 15 residues. In DNA form, the CDR3 reads TGTGCCAGCAGCTTACAGGCCCTCGGGAACACTGAAGCTTTCTTT. It is translated as CASSLQALGNTEAFF.

The CDR3 loop is CASSLRGVGAGELFF. The CDR3 DNA reads as TGTGCCAGCAGCTTGCGGGGGGTCGGGGCCGGGGAGCTGTTTTTT. The rearrangement uses TRBV5-5 and TRBJ2-2, with 7 bases identical to TRBD2. The CDR3 length is 15 residues. Germline lookup yields CDR1 SGHKS and CDR2 YYEKEE (reference sequence). V shed 1 base and J 6 bases; nucleotides not matched to a gene: 6.

The J gene is TRBJ1-6, the V gene TRBV19; maybe TRBD1 (6 bases). The V end lost 3 bases, the J end lost 13 bases, and 16 bases lay between the germline ends. From germline, CDR1 is LNHDA and CDR2 SQIVND (reference sequence). This CDR3 is built from 14 residues. This CDR3 is CASSIGGLDGPLHF. CDR3 sequence (DNA): TGTGCCAGTAGTATTGGGGGCTTGGACGGGCCCCTCCACTTT.

V and J are TRBV7-6 and TRBJ1-5; TRBD1 matches 10 bases. The junction had 4 bases not matched to a gene; V was cut back by 5 bases and J by 6 bases. Germline loops: CDR1 SGHVS, CDR2 FNYEAQ. This CDR3 region has 14 residues. Here the CDR3 DNA reads TGTGCCAGCAGCACGGGACAGGGGCTTCAGCCCCAGCATTTT. Its protein is CASSTGQGLQPQHF.

The CDR3: CASSSLANEQFF. CDR3 DNA: TGTGCCAGCAGCTCTTTAGCCAATGAGCAGTTCTTC. The genes are TRBV5-4 and TRBJ2-1; D is unclear. The CDR3 spans 12 residues. CDR1 is SGHNT and CDR2 is YYREEE in the germline V gene (reference sequence). With 3 bases removed from V and 6 bases from J, the gap between germline ends came to 7 bases.

This rearrangement joins TRBV5-1 to TRBJ1-1, with D hard to call. The germline V and J ends were trimmed by 4 bases and 0 bases, with 7 bases remaining between them. CDR1 and CDR2 from the germline V gene are SGHRS and YFSETQ. The CDR3 totals 13 residues. The CDR3 region has the DNA TGCGCCAGCAGCAGGGATATGAACACTGAAGCTTTCTTT. Amino acid sequence: CASSRDMNTEAFF.